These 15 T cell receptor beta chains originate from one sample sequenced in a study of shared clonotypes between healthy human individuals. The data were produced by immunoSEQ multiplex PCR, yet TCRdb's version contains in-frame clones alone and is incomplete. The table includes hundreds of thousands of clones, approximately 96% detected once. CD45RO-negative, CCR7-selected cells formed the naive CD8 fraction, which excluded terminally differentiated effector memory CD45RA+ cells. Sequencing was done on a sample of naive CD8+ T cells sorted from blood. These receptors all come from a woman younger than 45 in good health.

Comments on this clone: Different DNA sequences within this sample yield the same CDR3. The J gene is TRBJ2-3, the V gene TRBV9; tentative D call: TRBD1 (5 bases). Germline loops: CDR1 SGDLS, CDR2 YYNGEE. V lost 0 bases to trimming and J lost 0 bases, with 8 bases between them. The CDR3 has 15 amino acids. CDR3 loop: CASSVEGSSTDTQYF. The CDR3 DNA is TGTGCCAGCAGCGTAGAGGGGTCTAGCACAGATACGCAGTATTTT.

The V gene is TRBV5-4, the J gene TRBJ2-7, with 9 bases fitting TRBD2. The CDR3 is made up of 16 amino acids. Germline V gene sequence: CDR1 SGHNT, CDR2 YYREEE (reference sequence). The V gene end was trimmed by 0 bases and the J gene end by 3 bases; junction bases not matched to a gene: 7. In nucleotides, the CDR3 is TGTGCCAGCAGCTTGGGGCGCGGGAGGGCCGTCTACGAGCAGTACTTC. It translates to CASSLGRGRAVYEQYF.

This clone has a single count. The CDR3 sequence is CASTAGGQETQYF. CDR3 DNA: TGTGCCAGCACGGCGGGAGGACAAGAGACCCAGTACTTC. The V call is TRBV28, the J call TRBJ2-5, with 8 positions matching TRBD2. CDR3 size: 13 residues. The germline V gene has CDR1 MDHEN and CDR2 SYDVKM. The trim removed 7 bases at V and 2 bases at J, leaving 3 bases unmatched. The whole variable domain, remainder taken from reference TRBV28 and TRBJ2-5, is DVKVTQSSRYLVKRTGEKVFLECVQDMDHENMFWYRQDPGLGLRLIYFSYDVKMKEKGDIPEGYSVSREKKERFSLILESASTNQTSMYLCASTAGGQETQYFGPGTRLLVL.

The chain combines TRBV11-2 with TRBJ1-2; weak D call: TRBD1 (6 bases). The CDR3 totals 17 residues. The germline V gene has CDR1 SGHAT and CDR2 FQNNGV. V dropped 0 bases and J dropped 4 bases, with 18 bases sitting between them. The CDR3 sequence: CASSLDLATGSPYGYTF. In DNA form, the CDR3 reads TGTGCCAGCAGCTTAGATCTCGCGACAGGAAGCCCCTATGGCTACACCTTC.

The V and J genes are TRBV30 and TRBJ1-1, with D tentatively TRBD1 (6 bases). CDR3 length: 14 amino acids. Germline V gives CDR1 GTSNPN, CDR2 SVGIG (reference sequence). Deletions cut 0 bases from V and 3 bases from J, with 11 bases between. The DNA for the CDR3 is TGTGCCTGGAGTGTTAGGGGGTACGACACTGAAGCTTTCTTT. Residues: CAWSVRGYDTEAFF.

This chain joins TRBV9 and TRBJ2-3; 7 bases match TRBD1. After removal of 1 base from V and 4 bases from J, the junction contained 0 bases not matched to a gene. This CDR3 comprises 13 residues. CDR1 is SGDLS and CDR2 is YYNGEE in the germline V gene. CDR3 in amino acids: CASSVQGADTQYF. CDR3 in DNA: TGTGCCAGCAGCGTACAGGGGGCAGATACGCAGTATTTT. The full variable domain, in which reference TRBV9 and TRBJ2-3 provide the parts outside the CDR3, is DSGVTQTPKHLITATGQRVTLRCSPRSGDLSVYWYQQSLDQGLQFLIQYYNGEERAKGNILERFSAQQFPDLHSELNLSSLELGDSALYFCASSVQGADTQYFGPGTRLTVL.

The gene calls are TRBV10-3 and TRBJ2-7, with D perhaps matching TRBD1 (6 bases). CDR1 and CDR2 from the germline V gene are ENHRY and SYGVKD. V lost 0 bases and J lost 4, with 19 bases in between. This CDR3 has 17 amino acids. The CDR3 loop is CAISESLSPLQGYEQYF. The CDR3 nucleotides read TGTGCCATCAGTGAGTCGTTAAGCCCGTTACAGGGATACGAGCAGTACTTC.

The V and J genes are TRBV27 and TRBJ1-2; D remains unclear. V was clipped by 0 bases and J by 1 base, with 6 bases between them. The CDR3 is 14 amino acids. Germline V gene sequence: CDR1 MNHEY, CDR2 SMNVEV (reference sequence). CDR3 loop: CASSLSTDNYGYTF. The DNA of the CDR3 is TGTGCCAGCAGTTTATCAACAGATAACTATGGCTACACCTTC.

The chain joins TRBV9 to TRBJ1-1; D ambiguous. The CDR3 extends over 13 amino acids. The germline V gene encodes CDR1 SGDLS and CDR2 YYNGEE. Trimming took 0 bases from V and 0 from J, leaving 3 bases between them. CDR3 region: CASSVAVNTEAFF. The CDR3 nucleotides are TGTGCCAGCAGCGTAGCAGTGAACACTGAAGCTTTCTTT.

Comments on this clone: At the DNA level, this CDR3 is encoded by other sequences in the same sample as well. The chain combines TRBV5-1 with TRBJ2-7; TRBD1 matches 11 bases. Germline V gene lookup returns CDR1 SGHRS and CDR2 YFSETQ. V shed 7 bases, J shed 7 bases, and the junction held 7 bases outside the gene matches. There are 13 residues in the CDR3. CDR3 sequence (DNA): TGCGCCAGCTCGTGGACAGGGGGCGGTGAGCAGTACTTC. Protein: CASSWTGGGEQYF. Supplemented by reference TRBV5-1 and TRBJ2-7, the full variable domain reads KAGVTQTPRYLIKTRGQQVTLSCSPISGHRSVSWYQQTPGQGLQFLFEYFSETQRNKGNFPGRFSGRQFSNSRSEMNVSTLELGDSALYLCASSWTGGGEQYFGPGTRLTVT.

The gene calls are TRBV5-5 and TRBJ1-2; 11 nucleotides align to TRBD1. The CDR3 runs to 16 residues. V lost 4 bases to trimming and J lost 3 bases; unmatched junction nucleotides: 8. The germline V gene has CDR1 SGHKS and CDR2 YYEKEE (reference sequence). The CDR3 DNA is TGTGCCAGCAGCACGAGGACAGGGGGCCTTGACTATGGCTACACCTTC. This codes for CASSTRTGGLDYGYTF.

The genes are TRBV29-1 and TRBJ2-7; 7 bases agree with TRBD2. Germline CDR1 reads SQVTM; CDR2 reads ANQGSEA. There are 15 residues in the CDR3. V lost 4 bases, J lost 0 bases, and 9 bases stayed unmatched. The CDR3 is CSVVFPAGVSYEQYF. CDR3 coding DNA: TGCAGCGTTGTTTTCCCCGCGGGGGTCTCCTACGAGCAGTACTTC.

CDR3 nucleotides: TGTGCCAGCAGTGCTCCCGGGAAATACGAGCAGTACTTC. This encodes CASSAPGKYEQYF. The rearrangement joins TRBV28 to TRBJ2-7; D is perhaps TRBD2 (5 bases). The germline CDR1 and CDR2 sequences are MDHEN and SYDVKM. CDR3 length equals 13 residues. The V end lost 5 bases, the J end lost 4 bases, and 12 bases lay between the germline ends.

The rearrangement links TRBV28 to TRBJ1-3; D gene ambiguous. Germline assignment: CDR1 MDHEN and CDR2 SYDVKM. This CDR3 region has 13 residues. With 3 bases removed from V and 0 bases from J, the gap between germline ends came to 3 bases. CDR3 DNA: TGTGCCAGCAGTTTTTCCTCTGGAAACACCATATATTTT. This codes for CASSFSSGNTIYF. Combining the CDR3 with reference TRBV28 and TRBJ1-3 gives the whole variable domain DVKVTQSSRYLVKRTGEKVFLECVQDMDHENMFWYRQDPGLGLRLIYFSYDVKMKEKGDIPEGYSVSREKKERFSLILESASTNQTSMYLCASSFSSGNTIYFGEGSWLTVV.

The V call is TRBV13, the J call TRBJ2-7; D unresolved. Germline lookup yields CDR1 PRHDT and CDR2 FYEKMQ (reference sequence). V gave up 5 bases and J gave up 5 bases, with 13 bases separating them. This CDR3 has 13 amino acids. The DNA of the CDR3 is TGTGCCAGCAGCGAAAAAGGGCCCCACGAGCAGTACTTC. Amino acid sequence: CASSEKGPHEQYF.